This entry is about one T cell receptor (beta chain). What antigen it recognizes has not been identified. Qualities for individual bases were not recorded, and no much larger clone is one base off. TCRbeta CDR3 regions were amplified from genomic DNA by means of the immunoSEQ Assay, a bias-controlled multiplex PCR. The original methods were these. The number of nucleated cells in each sample was estimated by amplification of reference gene primers within the assay. To quantify the absolute abundance of each unique TCRbeta CDR3 rearrangement, sequence reads were collapsed and filtered. For each sample, productive Simpson clonality was calculated as the square root of Simpson's diversity index over productive rearrangements. The source is immuneACCESS, and TCRdb retained only in-frame sequences with V and J called. Part of the clones is not carried over; for the studies checked, unresolved V genes explain less than half of this, and the remainder is unexplained. From that table come the V and J calls and clone size; the DNA was used to work out D and trimming. Within this sample are about 250,000 clones, with around 86% of them counted one time only. 15% to 19% of the sample is in the top ten clones.

In the prospective study, participants were roughly 18 to 95 years old, resided in fewer than 25 geographic areas of the United States, and were enrolled through a virtual design. In the prospective study, cohorts were assigned on the basis of participant-reported clinical history obtained from a screening survey and a study questionnaire. Recovered participants in ImmuneRACE Cohort 3 were defined by two consecutive negative NP/OP PCR tests, clearance by a healthcare professional, or resolution of symptoms. In the prospective study, whole blood, serum and a nasopharyngeal or oropharyngeal swab were collected from each participant by mobile phlebotomists. Additional blood draws and questionnaires over a roughly two-month period could optionally be provided by prospective study participants. Before DNA extraction, blood samples from the prospective study were shipped at room temperature or frozen.

These data are taken from a study of blood T cell repertoires in COVID-19 (dated by TCRdb to 2020 to 2021). At the level of the whole study: Collaborator samples came from the United States, Italy and Spain and covered acute and convalescent phases of COVID-19. The material from the prospective study consisted of cDNA or gDNA derived from T cells, B-cell-depleted T cells, or PBMCs. Subjects who had been exposed to COVID-19, were actively infected with it, or had recovered from it provided the deeply sampled blood TCRbeta repertoires that made up the dataset. The samples were drawn from the first 160 participants of the ongoing ImmuneRACE study and from 950 to 1,500 subjects provided by 6 global collaborators. Nearly every sample came with metadata listing a de-identified subject ID, COVID-19 status, age in years and sex. A freely available public database, intended as a resource for researchers studying the immune response to SARS-CoV-2, is where the repertoires were released. HLA class I and class II types, where available, came from metadata supplied by the sample provider rather than from assay-based typing. Points the paper makes about the study in general: The quantity of clinical and demographic metadata differed by source and by participant and was supplied without curation.

The germline V gene yields MGHRA for CDR1 and YSYEKL for CDR2. The CDR3 spans 14 residues, from the cysteine through the phenylalanine. The retained sequence is limited to the CDR3, 42 bases, with the frame set at the first base. For this chain, trimming is 1 base at the V end and 8 bases at the J end, and the number of junction bases without a gene match is 1. This chain joins TRBV4-1 to TRBJ1-4, and TRBD1 aligns with 10 junction nucleotides. Source material: PBMCs or T cells enriched from blood (not recorded which). The source of this sequence is a man younger than 35 who had recovered from COVID-19. This receptor has the CDR3 CASSQGTGGEKLFF. The nucleotide sequence reads as follows: TGCGCCAGCAGCCAAGGGACAGGGGGAGAAAAACTGTTTTTT.